The present entry profiles one TCR beta chain with its context. The method was immunoSEQ multiplex PCR; TCRdb's version includes in-frame clones alone and lacks a portion of them. This table has more than 95,000 clones, 88% appearing once. This CDR3 region has 13 residues. CDR1 and CDR2 from the germline V gene are WNHNN and SYGVQD (reference sequence). V was clipped by 4 bases and J by 7 bases, with 13 bases between them. These data belong to a study of control samples from healthy donors and cancer patients. Specimen: blood. The source of this sequence is a woman in her seventies in good health. This sequence joins TRBV10-1 and TRBJ1-1; D is unresolved. CDR3 nucleotides: TGCGCCAGCAGTGGGTTCGCGGAAGGTGAAGCTTTCTTT. This encodes CASSGFAEGEAFF.